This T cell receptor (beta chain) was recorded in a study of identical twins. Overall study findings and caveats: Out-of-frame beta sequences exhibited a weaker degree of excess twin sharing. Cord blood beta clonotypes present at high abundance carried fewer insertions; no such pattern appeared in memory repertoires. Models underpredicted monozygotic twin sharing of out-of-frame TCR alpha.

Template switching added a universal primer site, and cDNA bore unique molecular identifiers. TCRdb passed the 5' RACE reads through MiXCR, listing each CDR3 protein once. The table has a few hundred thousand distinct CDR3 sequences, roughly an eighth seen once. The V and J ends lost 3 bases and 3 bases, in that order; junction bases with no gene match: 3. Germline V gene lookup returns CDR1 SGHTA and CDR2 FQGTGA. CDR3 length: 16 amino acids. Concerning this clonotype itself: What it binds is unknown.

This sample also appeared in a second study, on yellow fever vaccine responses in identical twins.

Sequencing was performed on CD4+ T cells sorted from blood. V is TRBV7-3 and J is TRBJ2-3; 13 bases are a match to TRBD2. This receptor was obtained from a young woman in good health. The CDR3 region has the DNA TGTGCCAGCAGCTTGACTAGCGGGGGGCCTACAGATACGCAGTATTTT. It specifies CASSLTSGGPTDTQYF.